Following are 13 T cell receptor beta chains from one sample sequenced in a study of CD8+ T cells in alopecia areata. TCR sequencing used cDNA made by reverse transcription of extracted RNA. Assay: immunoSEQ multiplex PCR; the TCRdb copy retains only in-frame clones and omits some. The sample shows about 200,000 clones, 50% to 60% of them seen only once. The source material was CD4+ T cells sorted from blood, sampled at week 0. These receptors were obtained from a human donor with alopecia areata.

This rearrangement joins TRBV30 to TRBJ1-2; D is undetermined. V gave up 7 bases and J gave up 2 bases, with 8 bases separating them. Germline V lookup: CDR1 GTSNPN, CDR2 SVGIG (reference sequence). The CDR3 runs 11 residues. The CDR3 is CASEQNYGYTF. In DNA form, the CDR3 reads TGTGCCTCGGAACAAAACTATGGCTACACCTTC.

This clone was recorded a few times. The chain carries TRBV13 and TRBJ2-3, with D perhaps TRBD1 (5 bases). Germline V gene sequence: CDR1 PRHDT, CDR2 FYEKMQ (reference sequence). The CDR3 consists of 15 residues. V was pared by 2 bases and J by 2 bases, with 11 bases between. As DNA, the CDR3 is TGTGCCAGCAGCTTACGTAAAGGACACACAGATACGCAGTATTTT. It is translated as CASSLRKGHTDTQYF.

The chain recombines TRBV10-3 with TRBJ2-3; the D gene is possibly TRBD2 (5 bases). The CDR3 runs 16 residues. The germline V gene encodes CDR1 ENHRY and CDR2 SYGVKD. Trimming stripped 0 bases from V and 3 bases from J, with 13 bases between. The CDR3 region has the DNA TGTGCCATCAGTGAGTCCGGATTCGAGCGGACAGATACGCAGTATTTT. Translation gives CAISESGFERTDTQYF.

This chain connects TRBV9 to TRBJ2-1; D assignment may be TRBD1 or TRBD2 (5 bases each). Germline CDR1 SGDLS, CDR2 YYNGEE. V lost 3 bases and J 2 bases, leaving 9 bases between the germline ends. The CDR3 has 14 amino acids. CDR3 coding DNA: TGTGCCAGCAGCGCCGGGACGACCTACAATGAGCAGTTCTTC. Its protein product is CASSAGTTYNEQFF.

This chain's CDR3 is CSAPEGGQAFF. The CDR3 DNA sequence: TGCAGTGCCCCGGAAGGGGGCCAAGCTTTCTTT. The V call is TRBV20-1, the J call TRBJ1-1; 7 bases map to TRBD1. CDR3 length: 11 residues. V was pared by 6 bases and J by 9 bases, with 7 bases of the junction left unmatched. Germline values: CDR1 DFQATT, CDR2 SNEGSKA (reference sequence).

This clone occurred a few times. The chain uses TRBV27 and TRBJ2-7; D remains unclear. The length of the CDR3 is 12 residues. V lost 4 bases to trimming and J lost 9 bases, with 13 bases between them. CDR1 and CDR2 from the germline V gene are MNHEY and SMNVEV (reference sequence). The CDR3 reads CASSSRQNRQYF. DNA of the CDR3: TGTGCCAGCAGTTCTCGACAAAACAGGCAGTACTTC.

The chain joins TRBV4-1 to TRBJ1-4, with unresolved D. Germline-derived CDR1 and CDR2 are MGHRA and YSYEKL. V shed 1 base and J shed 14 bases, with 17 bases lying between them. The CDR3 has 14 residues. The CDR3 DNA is TGCGCCAGCAGCCAAGGTGGTGATTGGACTCCGCTGTTTTTT. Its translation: CASSQGGDWTPLFF.

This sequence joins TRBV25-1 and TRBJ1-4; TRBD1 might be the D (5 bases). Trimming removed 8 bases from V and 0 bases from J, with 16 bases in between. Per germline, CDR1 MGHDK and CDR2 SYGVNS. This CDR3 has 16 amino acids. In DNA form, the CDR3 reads TGTGCCAGCCGGGGACTTCATGGCGCAACTAATGAAAAACTGTTTTTT. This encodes CASRGLHGATNEKLFF.

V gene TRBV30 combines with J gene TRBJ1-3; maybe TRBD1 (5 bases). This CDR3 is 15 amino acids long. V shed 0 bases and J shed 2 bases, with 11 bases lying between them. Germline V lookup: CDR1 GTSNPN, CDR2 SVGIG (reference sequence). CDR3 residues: CAWSVRGTAGNTIYF. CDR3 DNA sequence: TGTGCCTGGAGTGTACGGGGGACTGCTGGAAACACCATATATTTT.

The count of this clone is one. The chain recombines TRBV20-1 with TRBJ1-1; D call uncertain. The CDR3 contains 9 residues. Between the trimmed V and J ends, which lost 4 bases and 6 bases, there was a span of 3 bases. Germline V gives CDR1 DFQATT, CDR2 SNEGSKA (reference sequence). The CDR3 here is CSAKPEAFF. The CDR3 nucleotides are TGCAGTGCTAAGCCTGAAGCTTTCTTT.

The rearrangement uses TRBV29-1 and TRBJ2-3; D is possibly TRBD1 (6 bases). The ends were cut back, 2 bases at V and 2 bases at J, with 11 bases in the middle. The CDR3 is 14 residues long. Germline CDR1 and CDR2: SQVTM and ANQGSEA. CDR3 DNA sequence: TGCAGCGTTGAAAGGGGGACCAACACAGATACGCAGTATTTT. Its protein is CSVERGTNTDTQYF.

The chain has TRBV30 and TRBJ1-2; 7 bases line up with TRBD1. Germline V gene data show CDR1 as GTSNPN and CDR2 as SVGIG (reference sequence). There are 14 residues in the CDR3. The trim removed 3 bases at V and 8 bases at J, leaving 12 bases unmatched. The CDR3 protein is CAWSLGTVPWGYTF. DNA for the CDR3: TGTGCCTGGAGCCTGGGGACAGTTCCCTGGGGCTACACCTTC.

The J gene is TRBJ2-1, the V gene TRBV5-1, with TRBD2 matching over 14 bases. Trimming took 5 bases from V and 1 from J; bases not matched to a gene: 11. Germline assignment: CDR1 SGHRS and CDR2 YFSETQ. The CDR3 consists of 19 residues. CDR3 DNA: TGCGCCAGCAGACTGGGGACTAGCGGGAGTAGTTTTTCCTACAATGAGCAGTTCTTC. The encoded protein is CASRLGTSGSSFSYNEQFF.